The entry below describes one T cell receptor beta chain. The antigen is unknown. The PCR was carried out with 60 Vbeta primers and 13 Jbeta primers. This table comes from immunoSEQ multiplex PCR, and its TCRdb copy is limited to in-frame clones, with some not included. This sample yields approximately 210,000 clones, of which about 90% are seen a single time; roughly 1.3% belongs to the top ten. Germline trimming cut 2 bases from V and 5 bases from J; bases unmatched to any gene: 6. CDR1 is MDHEN, CDR2 SYDVKM, per germline. The CDR3 is 15 amino acids. This sample is drawn from a study of cytomegalovirus exposure and HLA in healthy donors. General study results and limits: Most TCR beta V segments were productive about 87% or about 30% of the time in an earlier analysis. In a later analysis, V- and J-gene trimming of beta chains associated with a DCLRE1C missense variant, replicated independently. Reportedly, a later analysis found an Asian-associated ancestry cluster had fewer N-insertions than the approximately 700-donor mean. In a later analysis, several top co-occurrence clusters appeared linked to parvovirus B19, influenza, CMV and Epstein-Barr virus.

The chain carries TRBV28 and TRBJ1-3, with TRBD1 identical over 7 bases. This sequence originates from a man aged 25-45 years in good health and CMV-seronegative. Sequencing was done on a sample of PBMCs. In nucleotides, the CDR3 is TGTGCCAGCAGTTTAAACCAGGGGGGCAGAAACACCATATATTTT. Its translation: CASSLNQGGRNTIYF.